This T cell receptor (beta chain) was captured by sequencing in a study of blood T cell repertoires in COVID-19. For the study at large: COVID-19 samples from acute and convalescent phases originated in the United States, Italy and Spain. T cells, B-cell-depleted T cells, or PBMCs provided the cDNA or gDNA that served as material.

The CDR3 loop spans 13 amino acids. V was pared by 5 bases and J by 2 bases, with 7 bases between. The germline CDR1 and CDR2 sequences are LNHDA and SQIVND (reference sequence). As processed by the authors: Amplified reference gene primers provided the basis for estimating nucleated cell counts. The assay was immunoSEQ multiplex PCR, and TCRdb's table has in-frame clones only and misses some. V and J calls and clone size are those listed in that table; D and trimming were worked out from the DNA. The table shows under 110,000 clones, with 75% to 85% occurring only once. The Seattle site enrolled patients during active infection and followed them longitudinally.

The V and J genes are TRBV19 and TRBJ1-3; D uncertain. Specimen: peripheral blood. The sequence was collected from an elderly man with COVID-19, enrolled during active disease. CDR3 sequence reads: CASSPYTGNTIYF. CDR3 coding DNA: TGTGCCAGTAGTCCGTACACTGGAAACACCATATATTTT.